The source of this T cell receptor (beta chain) is a study of blood T cell repertoires in COVID-19 (dated by TCRdb to the early 2020s). With respect to the entire study: Samples from collaborators originated in the United States, Italy and Spain and spanned both the acute and convalescent phases of COVID-19. The prospective study material was composed of cDNA or gDNA derived from T cells, B-cell-depleted T cells, or PBMCs. Subjects who had been exposed to COVID-19, were actively infected with it, or had recovered from it provided the deeply sampled blood TCRbeta repertoires that made up the dataset. The repertoires were released in a freely available public database intended as a resource for research on the immune response to SARS-CoV-2. The samples were drawn from two sources: the first 160 participants of the ongoing ImmuneRACE study, and 1,254 subjects contributed by 6 global collaborators. A de-identified subject ID, COVID-19 status, age in years and sex were almost always included in the sample metadata. Where available, HLA class I and class II types were obtained from metadata supplied by the sample provider rather than from assay-based typing.

The CDR3 goes from the cysteine to the phenylalanine over 17 residues. This entry keeps only the CDR3 DNA: 51 bases, framed from base 1. From a lookup of the germline V gene, CDR1 and CDR2 are SGDLS and YYNGEE. V lost 0 bases and J lost 5 bases, and the count of bases not matched to a germline gene is 12. The immunoSEQ Assay, a bias-controlled multiplex PCR, was used to amplify TCRbeta CDR3 regions from genomic DNA. On the study's bioinformatics: Within the assay, amplification of reference gene primers was used to estimate how many nucleated cells each sample contained. To quantify the absolute abundance of each unique TCRbeta CDR3 rearrangement, sequence reads were collapsed and filtered. Productive Simpson clonality was computed per sample as the square root of Simpson's diversity index over productive rearrangements. Sourced from immuneACCESS, this table was stored by TCRdb with only in-frame sequences that have V and J called. A share of the clones is absent; for the studies checked, an unresolved V gene accounts for under half, and the remainder has no known explanation. V and J calls and clone size come straight from that table; D and trimming were deduced from the DNA. For this sample the table gives 84,000 or so clones, of which 87% were detected only once. In total, the top ten clones hold 5.4% of the sample.

Regarding this clone: Its antigen is still unknown. Per-base qualities were not stored, and no clone one base away is much larger.

Collaborating institutions collected whole blood in K2EDTA tubes following their own protocols. Collaborator samples were shipped for TCRbeta analysis as frozen whole blood, isolated PBMCs, or DNA extracted from either sample type. Beyond this particular receptor, the publication reports: The amount of clinical and demographic metadata varied by source and participant and was provided uncurated.

The chain couples TRBV9 to TRBJ1-1, with 8 middle bases fitting TRBD1. The sequencing input was peripheral blood. The source is a man in his sixties with acute or convalescent COVID-19. The nucleotide sequence is TGTGCCAGCAGCGTAGCTACGGTGACAGGGGTCCCTACTGAAGCTTTCTTT. Translated, it gives CASSVATVTGVPTEAFF.